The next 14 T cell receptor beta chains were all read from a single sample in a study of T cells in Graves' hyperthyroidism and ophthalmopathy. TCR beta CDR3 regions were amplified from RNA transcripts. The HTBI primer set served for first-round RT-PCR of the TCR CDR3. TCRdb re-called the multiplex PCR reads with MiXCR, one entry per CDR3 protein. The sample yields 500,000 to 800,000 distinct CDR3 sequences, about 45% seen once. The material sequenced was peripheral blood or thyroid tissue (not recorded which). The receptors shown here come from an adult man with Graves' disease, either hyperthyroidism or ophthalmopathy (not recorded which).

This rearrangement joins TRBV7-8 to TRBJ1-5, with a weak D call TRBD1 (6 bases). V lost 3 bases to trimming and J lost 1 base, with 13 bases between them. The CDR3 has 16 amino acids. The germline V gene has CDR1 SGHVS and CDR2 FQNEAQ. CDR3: CASSFRGAFSNQPQHF. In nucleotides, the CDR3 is TGTGCCAGCAGCTTCCGGGGGGCATTCAGCAATCAGCCCCAGCATTTT.

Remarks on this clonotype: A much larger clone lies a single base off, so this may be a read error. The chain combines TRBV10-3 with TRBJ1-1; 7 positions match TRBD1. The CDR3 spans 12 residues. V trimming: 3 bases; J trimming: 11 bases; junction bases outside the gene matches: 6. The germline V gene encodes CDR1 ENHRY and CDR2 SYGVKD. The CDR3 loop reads CAISDRTGDAFF. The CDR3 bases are TGTGCCATCAGTGACAGAACAGGGGACGCTTTCTTT.

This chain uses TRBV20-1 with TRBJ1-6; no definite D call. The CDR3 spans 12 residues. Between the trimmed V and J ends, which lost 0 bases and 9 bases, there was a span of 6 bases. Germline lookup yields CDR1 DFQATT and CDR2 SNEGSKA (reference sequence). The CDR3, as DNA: TGCAGTGCTAGAGAGGGAGGTTCACCCCTCCACTTT. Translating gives CSAREGGSPLHF.

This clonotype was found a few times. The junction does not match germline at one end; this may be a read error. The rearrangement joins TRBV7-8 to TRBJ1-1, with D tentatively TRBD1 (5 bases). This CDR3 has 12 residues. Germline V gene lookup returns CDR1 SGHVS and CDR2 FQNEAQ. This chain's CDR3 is CASSQEGSGGDF. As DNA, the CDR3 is TGTGCCAGCAGCCAAGAAGGCAGCGGGGGAGACTTT.

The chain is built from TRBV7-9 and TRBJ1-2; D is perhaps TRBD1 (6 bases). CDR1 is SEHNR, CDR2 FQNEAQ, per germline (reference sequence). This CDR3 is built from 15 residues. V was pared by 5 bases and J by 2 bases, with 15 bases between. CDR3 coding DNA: TGTGCCAGCAGCCAAGTGCAGGGGTCCAACTATGGCTACACCTTC. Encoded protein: CASSQVQGSNYGYTF.

Written as DNA, the CDR3 is TGTGCCAGCAGCACTAGAGGGAAAGCGGGAGTGAAGACAGATACGCAGTATTTT. It yields the protein CASSTRGKAGVKTDTQYF. The chain carries TRBV7-9 and TRBJ2-3; 8 bases agree with TRBD2. Germline CDR1 SEHNR, CDR2 FQNEAQ (reference sequence). This CDR3 contains 18 residues. J gave up 3 bases and V 5 bases, and 16 bases lay outside the gene matches.

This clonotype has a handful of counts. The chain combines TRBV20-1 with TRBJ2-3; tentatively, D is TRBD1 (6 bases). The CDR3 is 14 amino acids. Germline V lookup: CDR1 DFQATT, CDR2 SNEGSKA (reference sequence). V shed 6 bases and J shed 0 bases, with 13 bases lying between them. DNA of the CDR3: TGCAGTGCCAACGTGGGGGCCAGCACAGATACGCAGTATTTT. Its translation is CSANVGASTDTQYF.

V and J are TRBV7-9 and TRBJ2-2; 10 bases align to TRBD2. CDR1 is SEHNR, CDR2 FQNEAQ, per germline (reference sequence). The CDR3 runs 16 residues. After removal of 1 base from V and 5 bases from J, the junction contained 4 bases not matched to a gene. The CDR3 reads CASSLGSSGRTGELFF. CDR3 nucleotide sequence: TGTGCCAGCAGCTTAGGGTCTAGCGGGAGAACCGGGGAGCTGTTTTTT. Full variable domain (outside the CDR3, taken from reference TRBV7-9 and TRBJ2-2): DTGVSQNPRHKITKRGQNVTFRCDPISEHNRLYWYRQTLGQGPEFLTYFQNEAQLEKSRLLSDRFSAERPKGSFSTLEIQRTEQGDSAMYLCASSLGSSGRTGELFFGEGSRLTVL.

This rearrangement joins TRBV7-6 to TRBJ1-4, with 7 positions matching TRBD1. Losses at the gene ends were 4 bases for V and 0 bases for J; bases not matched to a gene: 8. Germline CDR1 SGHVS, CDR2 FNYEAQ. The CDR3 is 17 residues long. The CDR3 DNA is TGTGCCAGCAGCTCATCCGGGACAGCCCCAACTAATGAAAAACTGTTTTTT. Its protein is CASSSSGTAPTNEKLFF.

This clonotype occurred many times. CDR3 amino acids: CASILTSAHYEQYF. The DNA of the CDR3 is TGTGCCAGCATTCTCACTAGCGCCCACTACGAGCAGTACTTC. The V call is TRBV6-5, the J call TRBJ2-7, with 7 bases lining up with TRBD2. J lost 3 bases, V lost 7 bases, and 9 bases had no gene match. The CDR3 extends over 14 amino acids. Germline V lookup: CDR1 MNHEY, CDR2 SVGAGI.

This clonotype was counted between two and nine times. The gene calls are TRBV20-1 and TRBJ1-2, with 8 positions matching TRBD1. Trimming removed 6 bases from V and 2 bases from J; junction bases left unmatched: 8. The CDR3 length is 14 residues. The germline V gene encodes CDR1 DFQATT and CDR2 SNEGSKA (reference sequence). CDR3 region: CSARTGTQNYGYTF. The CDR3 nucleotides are TGCAGTGCCCGGACAGGGACGCAGAACTATGGCTACACCTTC.

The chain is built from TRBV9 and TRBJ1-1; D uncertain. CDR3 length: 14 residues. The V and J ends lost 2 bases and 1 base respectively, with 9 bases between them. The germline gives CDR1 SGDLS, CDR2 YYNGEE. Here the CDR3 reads CASSVSDSNTEAFF. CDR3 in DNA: TGTGCCAGCAGCGTCAGTGATTCGAACACTGAAGCTTTCTTT.

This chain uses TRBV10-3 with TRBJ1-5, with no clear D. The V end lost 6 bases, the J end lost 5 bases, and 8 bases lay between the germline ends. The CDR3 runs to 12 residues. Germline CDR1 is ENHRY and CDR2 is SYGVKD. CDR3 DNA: TGTGCCATCAGGCACAGTCATCAGCCCCAGCATTTT. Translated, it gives CAIRHSHQPQHF.

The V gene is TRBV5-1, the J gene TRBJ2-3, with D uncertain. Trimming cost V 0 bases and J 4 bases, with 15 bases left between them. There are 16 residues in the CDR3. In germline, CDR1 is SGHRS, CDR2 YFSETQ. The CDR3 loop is CASSLDHLKGSDTQYF. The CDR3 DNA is TGCGCCAGCAGCTTGGACCACTTAAAAGGGTCAGATACGCAGTATTTT.